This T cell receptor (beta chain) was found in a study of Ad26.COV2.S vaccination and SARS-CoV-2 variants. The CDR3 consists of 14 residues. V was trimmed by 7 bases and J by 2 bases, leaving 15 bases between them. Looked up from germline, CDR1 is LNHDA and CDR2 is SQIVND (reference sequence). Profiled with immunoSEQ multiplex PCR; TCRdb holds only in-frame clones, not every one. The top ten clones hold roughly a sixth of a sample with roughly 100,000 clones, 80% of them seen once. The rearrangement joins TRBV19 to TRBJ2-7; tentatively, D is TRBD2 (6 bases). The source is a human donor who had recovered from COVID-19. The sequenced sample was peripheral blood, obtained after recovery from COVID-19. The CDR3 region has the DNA TGTGCCAGTACCCCAGGCGGGGCTACCTACGAGCAGTACTTC. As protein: CASTPGGATYEQYF. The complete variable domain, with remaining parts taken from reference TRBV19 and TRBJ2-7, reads DGGITQSPKYLFRKEGQNVTLSCEQNLNHDAMYWYRQDPGQGLRLIYYSQIVNDFQKGDIAEGYSVSREKKESFPLTVTSAQKNPTAFYLCASTPGGATYEQYFGPGTRLTVT.